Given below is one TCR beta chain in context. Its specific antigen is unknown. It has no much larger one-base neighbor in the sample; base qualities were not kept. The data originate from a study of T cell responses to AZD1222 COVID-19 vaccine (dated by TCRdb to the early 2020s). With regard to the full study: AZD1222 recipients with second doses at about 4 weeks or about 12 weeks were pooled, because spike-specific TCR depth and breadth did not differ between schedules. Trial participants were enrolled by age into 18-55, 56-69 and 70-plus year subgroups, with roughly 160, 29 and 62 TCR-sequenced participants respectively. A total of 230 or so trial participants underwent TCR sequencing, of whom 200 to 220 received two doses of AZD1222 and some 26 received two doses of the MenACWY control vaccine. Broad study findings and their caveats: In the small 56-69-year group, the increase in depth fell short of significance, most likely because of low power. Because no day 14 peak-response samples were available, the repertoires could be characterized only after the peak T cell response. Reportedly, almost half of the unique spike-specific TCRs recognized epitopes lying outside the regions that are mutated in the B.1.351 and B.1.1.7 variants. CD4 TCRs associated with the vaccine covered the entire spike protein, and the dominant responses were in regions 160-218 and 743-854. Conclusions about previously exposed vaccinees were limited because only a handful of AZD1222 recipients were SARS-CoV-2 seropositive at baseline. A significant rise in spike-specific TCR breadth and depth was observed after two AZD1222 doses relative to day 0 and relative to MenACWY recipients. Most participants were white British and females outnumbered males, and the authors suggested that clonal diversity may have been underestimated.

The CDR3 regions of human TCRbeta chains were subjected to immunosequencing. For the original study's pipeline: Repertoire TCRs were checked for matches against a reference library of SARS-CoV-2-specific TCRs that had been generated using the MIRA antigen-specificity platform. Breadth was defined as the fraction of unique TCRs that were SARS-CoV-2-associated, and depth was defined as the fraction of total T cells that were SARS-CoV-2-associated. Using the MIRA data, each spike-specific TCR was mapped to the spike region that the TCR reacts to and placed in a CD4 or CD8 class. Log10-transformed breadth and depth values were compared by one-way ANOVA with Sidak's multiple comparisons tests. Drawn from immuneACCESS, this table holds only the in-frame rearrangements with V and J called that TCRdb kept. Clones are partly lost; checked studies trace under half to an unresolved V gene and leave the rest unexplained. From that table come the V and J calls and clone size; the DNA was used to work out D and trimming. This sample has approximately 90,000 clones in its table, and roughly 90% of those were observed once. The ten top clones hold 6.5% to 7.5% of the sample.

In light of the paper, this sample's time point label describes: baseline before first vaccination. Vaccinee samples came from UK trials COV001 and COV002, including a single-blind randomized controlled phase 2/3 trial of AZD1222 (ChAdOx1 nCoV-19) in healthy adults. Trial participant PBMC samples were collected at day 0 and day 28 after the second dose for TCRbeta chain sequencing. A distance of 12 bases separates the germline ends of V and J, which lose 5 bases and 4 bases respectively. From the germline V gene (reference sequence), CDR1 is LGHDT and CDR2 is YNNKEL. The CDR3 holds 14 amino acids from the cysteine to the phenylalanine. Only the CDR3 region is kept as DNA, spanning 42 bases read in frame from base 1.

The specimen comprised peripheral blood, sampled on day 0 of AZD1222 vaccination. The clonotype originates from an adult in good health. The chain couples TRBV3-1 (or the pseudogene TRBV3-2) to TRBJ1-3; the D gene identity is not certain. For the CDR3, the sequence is CASSYHAAGNTIYF. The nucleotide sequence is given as TGTGCCAGCAGCTACCATGCGGCGGGAAACACCATATATTTT.